This section outlines one TCR beta chain sequence together with its context. The PCR ran on 60 Vbeta and 13 Jbeta primers. Here immunoSEQ multiplex PCR was the method, and the copy in TCRdb shows in-frame clones only, minus some. The data hold some 160,000 clones, with around four fifths observed a single time. The sample belongs to a study of cytomegalovirus exposure and HLA in healthy donors. The length of the CDR3 is 15 residues. Deletions cut 3 bases from V and 3 bases from J, with 15 bases between. Germline assignment: CDR1 MGHDK and CDR2 SYGVNS. What was sequenced was PBMCs. The sequence was collected from a boy aged 2 to 10 in good health and CMV-seronegative. The rearrangement links TRBV25-1 to TRBJ2-7; D is ambiguous. CDR3 region: CASSDQPFFGYEQYF. The CDR3 DNA reads as TGTGCCAGCAGTGACCAACCCTTCTTCGGCTACGAGCAGTACTTC.